The T cell receptor beta chain under discussion was sequenced for a study of T cell repertoires in cytomegalovirus infection. Findings and caveats of the study: Totalled public TCR beta family frequency picked out people who carried CMV plus the relevant HLA. Dominating the ex vivo response were HLA-C-restricted CMV-specific TCR beta clonotypes.

This clonotype was found once. The target antigen is unknown. V gave up 1 base and J gave up 0 bases, with 17 bases separating them. CDR3 length: 18 amino acids. TCRdb independently ran MiXCR on the reads; one entry per CDR3 protein. This table holds some 68,000 distinct CDR3 sequences, roughly 20% found once. This sequence was found in a human donor in good health (CMV status not recorded). Some clones in this sample may be carry-over from other donors' samples. Sequenced input: PBMCs, sequenced either directly or after in vitro stimulation (not recorded which). J is TRBJ2-3 and V is TRBV12-3 or TRBV12-4; D perhaps matches TRBD2 (6 bases). The CDR3 loop reads CASSLDRRTGESTDTQYF. In DNA form, the CDR3 reads TGTGCCAGCAGTTTAGACCGGCGGACGGGAGAAAGCACAGATACGCAGTATTTT.